One sample yielded the 20 T cell receptor beta chains listed below, sequenced in a study of Graves' ophthalmopathy and Graves' hyperthyroidism (dated by TCRdb to the late 2010s). TCRdb records Illumina HiSeq 2000 as the sequencer. For repertoire sequencing, TCR beta CDR3 regions were amplified from RNA transcripts. HTBI primers and the Qiagen OneStep RT-PCR kit were used in a first-round RT-PCR, which was followed by a second-round multiplex PCR, size selection and purification. TCRdb handled the public reads itself, with Q25 trimming in fastp and clone calling in MiXCR, and kept productive beta chains. CDR3 protein duplicates are merged, each entry listing the most common genes and DNA. The sample table shows 350,000 to 400,000 distinct CDR3 sequences, and over 15% are seen once. Jointly, the top ten make up roughly 7% of the sample. The sequencing input was peripheral blood. The receptors were sampled from a woman aged 18-29 years with stable Graves' hyperthyroidism. Donor details come from another sample of the same person, matched by shared clones.

The table lists this clonotype with many counts. This sequence joins TRBV2 and TRBJ2-7; D perhaps matches TRBD2 (5 bases). Germline-derived CDR1 and CDR2 are SNHLY and FYNNEI. Trimming took 7 bases from V and 2 from J, leaving 15 bases between them. This CDR3 spans 14 amino acids. Here the CDR3 DNA reads TGTGCCAGCAACCCGAGGGAAAGTACCTACGAGCAGTACTTC. It encodes CASNPRESTYEQYF.

This clonotype has at least ten counts. The chain recombines TRBV19 with TRBJ1-1; no reliable D call. V was cut by 5 bases and J by 1 base, with 11 bases left in between. CDR1 and CDR2 (germline): LNHDA, SQIVND (reference sequence). The length of the CDR3 is 14 residues. The CDR3 loop reads CASSFGSPNTEAFF. For the CDR3, the DNA is TGTGCCAGTAGTTTCGGGAGTCCGAACACTGAAGCTTTCTTT.

This clonotype showed up many times. The chain links TRBV2 to TRBJ1-2, with 9 bases aligning to TRBD1. J gave up 2 bases and V 3 bases, and 4 bases lay outside the gene matches. This CDR3 comprises 15 residues. In germline, CDR1 is SNHLY, CDR2 FYNNEI. CDR3: CASSDPGQGNYGYTF. The DNA for the CDR3 is TGTGCCAGCAGTGACCCGGGACAGGGCAACTATGGCTACACCTTC.

The chain combines TRBV19 with TRBJ1-5; D call uncertain. Per the germline V gene, CDR1 is LNHDA and CDR2 is SQIVND (reference sequence). V lost 7 bases, J lost 2 bases, and 9 bases lay in between. The CDR3 runs 13 residues. CDR3 nucleotide sequence: TGTGCCAGTACCCCAACGGGCAATCAGCCCCAGCATTTT. Protein sequence: CASTPTGNQPQHF.

At least ten counts were recorded for this clonotype. The chain has TRBV7-9 and TRBJ1-5; 12 nucleotides agree with TRBD1. Gene TRBJ2-3 matches the end of the DNA better, so the J call may be wrong. The CDR3 runs to 15 residues. CDR1 is SEHNR and CDR2 is FQNEAQ in the germline V gene (reference sequence). Written as DNA, the CDR3 is TGTGCCAGCAGCACTAACCGGGACAGGGGGCAGCCCCAGTATTTT. It codes for CASSTNRDRGQPQYF.

A few counts support this clonotype. The chain carries TRBV27 and TRBJ2-7; 8 bases are shared with TRBD1. V shed 8 bases, J shed 4 bases, and the junction held 7 bases outside the gene matches. This CDR3 region has 13 residues. Germline V gene sequence: CDR1 MNHEY, CDR2 SMNVEV (reference sequence). The DNA for the CDR3 is TGTGCCAGCTTCGGACAGGGTGCGTACGAGCAGTACTTC. As protein: CASFGQGAYEQYF.

Concerning this clonotype: A much more abundant neighbour one base away suggests this may be a read error. V is TRBV11-1 and J is TRBJ1-1; D perhaps matches TRBD1 (6 bases). The CDR3 consists of 17 residues. The V gene lost 3 bases and the J gene lost 2 bases, with 19 bases spanning the gap. Germline CDR1 and CDR2: SGHAT and FQDESV (reference sequence). CDR3 DNA: TGTGCCAGCAGCTTTCCACCCAGGGGACCTCCCAACACTGAAGCTTTCTTT. Residues: CASSFPPRGPPNTEAFF.

This clonotype appeared many times. The gene calls are TRBV18 and TRBJ2-5; D ambiguous. This CDR3 is 13 amino acids long. Trimming removed 0 bases at V and 3 bases at J, with 5 bases between. CDR1 KGHSH and CDR2 LQKENI come from the germline V gene. The CDR3 nucleotides read TGTGCCAGCTCACCACCGATGGAAGAGACCCAGTACTTC. Translated, it gives CASSPPMEETQYF.

The chain is built from TRBV28 and TRBJ2-7, with D tentatively TRBD1 or TRBD2 (5 bases each). V dropped 6 bases and J dropped 3 bases, with 15 bases sitting between them. Looked up from germline, CDR1 is MDHEN and CDR2 is SYDVKM. This CDR3 has 14 residues. This CDR3 is CASRVPGPGYEQYF. For the CDR3, the DNA is TGTGCCAGCAGAGTTCCGGGACCAGGCTACGAGCAGTACTTC. Full variable domain (rest looked up from reference TRBV28 and TRBJ2-7): DVKVTQSSRYLVKRTGEKVFLECVQDMDHENMFWYRQDPGLGLRLIYFSYDVKMKEKGDIPEGYSVSREKKERFSLILESASTNQTSMYLCASRVPGPGYEQYFGPGTRLTVT.

In this sample, this clonotype turned up many times. The chain couples TRBV7-2 to TRBJ1-1; D is ambiguous. Germline CDR1 and CDR2: SGHTA and FQGNSA. The CDR3 totals 14 residues. Deletions cut 1 base from V and 5 bases from J, with 11 bases between. CDR3 sequence reads: CASSLVGRRTEAFF. The CDR3 nucleotides read TGTGCCAGCAGCTTAGTAGGCAGGCGAACTGAAGCTTTCTTT.

This clonotype appeared many times. The rearrangement joins TRBV18 to TRBJ2-6, with D hard to call. V was shortened by 2 bases and J by 4 bases, with 9 bases between the two germline ends. CDR3 length equals 15 residues. Looked up from germline, CDR1 is KGHSH and CDR2 is LQKENI. Here the CDR3 reads CASSPNGWGANVLTF. In nucleotides, the CDR3 is TGTGCCAGCTCACCAAACGGGTGGGGGGCCAACGTCCTGACTTTC.

This clonotype has a count of ten or more. V usage is TRBV6-5 and J usage is TRBJ2-5, with 7 bases fitting TRBD1. CDR3 length: 17 residues. Per germline, CDR1 MNHEY and CDR2 SVGAGI. V lost 2 bases to trimming and J lost 7 bases; unmatched junction nucleotides: 16. CDR3 coding DNA: TGTGCCAGCAGTTACAAAACTGGGACAGCTATGAAGTTGACCCAGTACTTC. It encodes CASSYKTGTAMKLTQYF.

The sample holds many counts of this clonotype. The gene calls are TRBV18 and TRBJ2-7; 10 bases match TRBD2. The ends lost 1 base at V and 4 bases at J; junction bases unmatched: 7. CDR3 size: 16 residues. Germline-derived CDR1 and CDR2 are KGHSH and LQKENI. DNA for the CDR3: TGTGCCAGCTCACCACTCTTTGGACTAGCGGATTACGAGCAGTACTTC. It translates to CASSPLFGLADYEQYF.

This clonotype was picked up many times. The CDR3 sequence is CASSARQGKGNQPQHF. For the CDR3, the DNA is TGTGCCAGTAGTGCAAGACAGGGGAAGGGCAATCAGCCCCAGCATTTT. The rearrangement uses TRBV19 and TRBJ1-5; 8 positions agree with TRBD1. Trimming at V came to 5 bases and at J to 2 bases, leaving 8 bases not matched to a gene. This CDR3 spans 16 amino acids. Germline-derived CDR1 and CDR2 are LNHDA and SQIVND (reference sequence).

This clonotype was counted between two and nine times. The chain recombines TRBV3-1 with TRBJ1-2; D is unclear. V lost 3 bases and J 1 base, leaving 12 bases between the germline ends. The germline gives CDR1 LGHDT, CDR2 YNNKEL (reference sequence). The CDR3 loop spans 15 amino acids. In DNA, the CDR3 is TGTGCCAGCAGCCACACCTCTACAGTTAACTATGGCTACACCTTC. Encoded protein: CASSHTSTVNYGYTF.

This clonotype was counted ten times or more. The rearrangement links TRBV12-3 or TRBV12-4 to TRBJ1-5; D is possibly TRBD1 (6 bases). CDR3 size: 16 residues. V was clipped by 3 bases and J by 5 bases, with 17 bases between them. CDR3 nucleotide sequence: TGTGCCAGCAGTTTTAGGGACATGCCCCTTGATCAGCCCCAGCATTTT. It translates to CASSFRDMPLDQPQHF.

This clonotype came up a few times. CDR3 sequence: CATNRDPRGQPQHF. The CDR3 DNA sequence: TGTGCCACCAATCGGGACCCGAGGGGTCAGCCCCAGCATTTT. This chain uses TRBV6-1 with TRBJ1-5; the D gene is possibly TRBD1 (5 bases). From germline, CDR1 is MNHNS and CDR2 SASEGT. The CDR3 spans 14 residues. V was pared by 10 bases and J by 6 bases, with 19 bases between.

This clonotype was seen at least ten times. The chain carries TRBV20-1 and TRBJ2-5; D not certain. V lost 0 bases to trimming and J lost 7 bases, with 12 bases between them. CDR3 length: 13 residues. Germline-derived CDR1 and CDR2 are DFQATT and SNEGSKA (reference sequence). The CDR3 here is CSARDPYSVTQYF. CDR3 bases: TGCAGTGCTAGAGACCCCTATTCTGTGACCCAGTACTTC.

At least ten counts were recorded for this clonotype. The gene calls are TRBV6-1 and TRBJ2-7; 8 positions agree with TRBD1. The CDR3 contains 14 residues. Germline CDR1 MNHNS, CDR2 SASEGT. The V and J ends lost 10 bases and 1 base, in that order; junction bases with no gene match: 9. CDR3 bases: TGTGCCACACAATCTCGGGACAGGTCCTACGAGCAGTACTTC. As protein: CATQSRDRSYEQYF.

This clonotype was recorded many times. The chain couples TRBV27 to TRBJ2-7, with 7 bases fitting TRBD1. With 3 bases clipped from V and 0 bases from J, the junction kept 11 bases outside the gene matches. Germline V lookup: CDR1 MNHEY, CDR2 SMNVEV (reference sequence). This CDR3 has 17 amino acids. The DNA of the CDR3 is TGTGCCAGCAGTTTCCGTCAATCGACAGGGAACTCCTACGAGCAGTACTTC. This encodes CASSFRQSTGNSYEQYF.